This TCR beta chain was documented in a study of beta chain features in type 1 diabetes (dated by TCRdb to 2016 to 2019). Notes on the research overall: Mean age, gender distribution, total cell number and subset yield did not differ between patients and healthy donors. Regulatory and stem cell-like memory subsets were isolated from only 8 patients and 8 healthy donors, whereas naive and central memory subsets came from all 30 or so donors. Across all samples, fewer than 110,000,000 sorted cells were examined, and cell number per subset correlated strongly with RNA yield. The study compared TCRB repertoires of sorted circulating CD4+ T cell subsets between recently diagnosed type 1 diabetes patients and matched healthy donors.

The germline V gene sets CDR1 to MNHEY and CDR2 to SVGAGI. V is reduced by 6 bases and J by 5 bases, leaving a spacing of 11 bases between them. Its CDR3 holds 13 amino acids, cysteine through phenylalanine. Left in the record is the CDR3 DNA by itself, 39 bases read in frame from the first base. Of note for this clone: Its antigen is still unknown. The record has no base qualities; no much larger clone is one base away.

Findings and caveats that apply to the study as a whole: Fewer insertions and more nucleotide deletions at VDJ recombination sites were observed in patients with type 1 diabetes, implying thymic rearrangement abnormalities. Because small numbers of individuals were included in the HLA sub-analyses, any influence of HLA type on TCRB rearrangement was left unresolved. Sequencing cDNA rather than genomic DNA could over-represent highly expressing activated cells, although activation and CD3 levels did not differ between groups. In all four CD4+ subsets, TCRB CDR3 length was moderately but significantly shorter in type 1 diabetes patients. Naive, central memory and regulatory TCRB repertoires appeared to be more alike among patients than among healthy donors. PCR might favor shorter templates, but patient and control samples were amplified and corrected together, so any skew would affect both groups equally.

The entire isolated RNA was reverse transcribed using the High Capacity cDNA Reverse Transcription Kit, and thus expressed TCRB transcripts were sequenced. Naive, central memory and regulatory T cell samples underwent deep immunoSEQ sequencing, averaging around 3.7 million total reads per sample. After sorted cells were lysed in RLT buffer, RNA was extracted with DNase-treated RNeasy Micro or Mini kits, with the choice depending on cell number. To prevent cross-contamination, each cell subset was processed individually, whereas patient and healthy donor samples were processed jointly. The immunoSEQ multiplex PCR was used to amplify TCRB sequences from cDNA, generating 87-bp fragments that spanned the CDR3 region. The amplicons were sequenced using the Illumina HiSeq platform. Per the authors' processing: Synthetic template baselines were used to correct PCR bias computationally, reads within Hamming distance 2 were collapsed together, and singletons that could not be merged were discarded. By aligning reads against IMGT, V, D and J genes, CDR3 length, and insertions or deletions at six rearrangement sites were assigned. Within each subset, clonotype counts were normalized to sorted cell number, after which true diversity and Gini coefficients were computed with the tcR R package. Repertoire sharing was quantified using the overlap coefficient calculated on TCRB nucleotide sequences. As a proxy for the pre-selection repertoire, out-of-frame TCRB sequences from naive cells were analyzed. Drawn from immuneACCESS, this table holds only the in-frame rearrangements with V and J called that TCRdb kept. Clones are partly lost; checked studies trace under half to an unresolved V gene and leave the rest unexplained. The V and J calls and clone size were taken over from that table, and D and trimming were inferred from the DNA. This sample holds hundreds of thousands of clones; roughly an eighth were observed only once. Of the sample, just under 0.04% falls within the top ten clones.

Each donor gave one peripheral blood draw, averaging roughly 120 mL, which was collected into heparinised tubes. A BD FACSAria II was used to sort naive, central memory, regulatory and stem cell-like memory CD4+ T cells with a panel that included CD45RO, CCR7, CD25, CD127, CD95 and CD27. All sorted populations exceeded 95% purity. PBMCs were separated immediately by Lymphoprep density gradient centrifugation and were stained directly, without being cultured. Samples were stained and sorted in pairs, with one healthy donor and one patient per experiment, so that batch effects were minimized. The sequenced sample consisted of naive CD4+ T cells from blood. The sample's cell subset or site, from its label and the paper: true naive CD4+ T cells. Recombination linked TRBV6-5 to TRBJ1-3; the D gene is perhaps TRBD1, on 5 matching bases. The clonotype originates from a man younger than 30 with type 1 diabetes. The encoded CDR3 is CASSSRVRNTIYF. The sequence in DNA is TGTGCCAGCAGCAGCAGGGTCCGAAACACCATATATTTT.